The sequence of this T cell receptor (beta chain) was determined in a study of human CD8 memory T cell subsets. Findings of the study overall: For this study, sequencing was restricted to the T cell receptor beta chains only. In contrast to effector memory cells, stem-like memory and precursor exhausted T cells had similarly high diversity.

This CDR3 has 13 residues. Germline V gives CDR1 SEHNR, CDR2 FQNEAQ (reference sequence). Duplicate approximately 150,000-cell vials of sorted CD8+ T cells per subset supplied the RNA. Researchers made TCR beta libraries via UMI-labeled 5' RACE. TCRdb re-analyzed the 5' RACE reads; it lists each CDR3 protein once, without DNA. The table gives around 11,000 distinct CDR3 sequences; the top ten clones make up around 15% of it. To note about this clonotype: The antigen is not known.

The clonotype originates from a human donor in good health. The sample consisted of CD8+ T cells from PBMCs. The rearrangement links TRBV7-9 to TRBJ2-1; TCRdb proposes TRBD1, but this gene call is untestable without DNA. The CDR3 sequence: CASSWTMNNEQFF.